These 25 T cell receptor beta chains originate from one sample sequenced in a study of blood T cell repertoires in COVID-19. Produced via immunoSEQ multiplex PCR; TCRdb's table is partial and in-frame only. Here the sample spans approximately 51,000 clones, approximately 87% being singletons. What was sequenced was peripheral blood. The receptors come from a woman aged 80 or older with COVID-19, enrolled during active disease.

This sequence joins TRBV18 and TRBJ2-7; 11 positions match TRBD2. Germline V gene data show CDR1 as KGHSH and CDR2 as LQKENI. The CDR3 covers 16 residues. Unmatched junction bases numbered 6, after V lost 2 bases and J lost 3 bases. CDR3 nucleotides: TGTGCCAGCTCACCATTCGCCGGGACTAGCGGCTACGAGCAGTACTTC. Protein: CASSPFAGTSGYEQYF.

This chain links TRBV5-6 with TRBJ2-3; 14 bases match TRBD2. CDR3 size: 17 residues. CDR1 and CDR2 (germline): SGHDT, YYEEEE. V lost 2 bases and J lost 6; bases outside the gene matches: 8. The CDR3 DNA follows: TGTGCCAGCAGCTTTAACCCGACTAGCGGGGGGGCCGATACGCAGTATTTT. Its protein product is CASSFNPTSGGADTQYF.

The rearrangement uses TRBV19 and TRBJ1-4; D might be TRBD1 (5 bases). V was trimmed by 6 bases and J by 0 bases, leaving 11 bases between them. Germline loops: CDR1 LNHDA, CDR2 SQIVND (reference sequence). The length of the CDR3 is 15 residues. As DNA, the CDR3 is TGTGCCAGTAGCTTCACAGGTACAACTAATGAAAAACTGTTTTTT. The encoded protein is CASSFTGTTNEKLFF.

This chain joins TRBV18 and TRBJ2-5; 9 bases line up with TRBD1. The ends lost 3 bases at V and 5 bases at J; junction bases unmatched: 4. CDR1 and CDR2 (germline): KGHSH, LQKENI. There are 14 residues in the CDR3. DNA of the CDR3: TGTGCCAGCTCACCCGGACAGGGGTCGGAGACCCAGTACTTC. Protein: CASSPGQGSETQYF.

This CDR3 reads CASSPRQTNTEAFF. CDR3 coding DNA: TGCGCCAGCAGCCCCCGACAGACTAACACTGAAGCTTTCTTT. V gene TRBV5-1 combines with J gene TRBJ1-1; D may be TRBD1 (5 bases). Germline V lookup: CDR1 SGHRS, CDR2 YFSETQ. V was shortened by 4 bases and J by 2 bases, with 12 bases between the two germline ends. The CDR3 has 14 residues. The full variable domain, rest sourced from reference TRBV5-1 and TRBJ1-1, is KAGVTQTPRYLIKTRGQQVTLSCSPISGHRSVSWYQQTPGQGLQFLFEYFSETQRNKGNFPGRFSGRQFSNSRSEMNVSTLELGDSALYLCASSPRQTNTEAFFGQGTRLTVV.

V is TRBV4-2 and J is TRBJ2-1; no firm D call. Per the germline V gene, CDR1 is LGHNA and CDR2 is YNFKEQ. This CDR3 comprises 14 residues. V was pared by 0 bases and J by 8 bases, with 11 bases between. CDR3 nucleotide sequence: TGTGCCAGCAGCCAAGAGGCTAACCGGGATGAGCAGTTCTTC. Translated, it gives CASSQEANRDEQFF.

The V and J genes are TRBV4-1 and TRBJ2-5, with 12 bases matching TRBD2. This CDR3 has 14 amino acids. V shed 5 bases and J 4 bases; nucleotides not matched to a gene: 2. The germline gives CDR1 MGHRA, CDR2 YSYEKL. The CDR3 spells CASSKGLAGETQYF. The CDR3 nucleotides are TGCGCCAGCAGCAAGGGACTAGCGGGAGAGACCCAGTACTTC.

The chain uses TRBV7-6 and TRBJ2-5, with 8 bases that match TRBD2. The CDR3 extends over 18 amino acids. The V gene end was trimmed by 1 base and the J gene end by 10 bases; junction bases not matched to a gene: 20. Germline V gene lookup returns CDR1 SGHVS and CDR2 FNYEAQ. The DNA of the CDR3 is TGTGCCAGCAGCTTAGGGGGCCGGACTAGCAGTTCCAGGGTGGACCAGTACTTC. Amino acid sequence: CASSLGGRTSSSRVDQYF. Complete variable domain (other parts from reference TRBV7-6 and TRBJ2-5): GAGVSQSPRYKVTKRGQDVALRCDPISGHVSLYWYRQALGQGPEFLTYFNYEAQQDKSGLPNDRFSAERPEGSISTLTIQRTEQRDSAMYRCASSLGGRTSSSRVDQYFGPGTRLLVL.

The J gene is TRBJ2-1, the V gene TRBV30, with 10 bases identical to TRBD2. CDR3 length: 13 residues. The V gene's germline CDR1 is GTSNPN and CDR2 SVGIG (reference sequence). With V trimmed by 4 bases and J by 8 bases, 5 bases remained unmatched. CDR3 residues: CAWNKRGGDEQFF. The CDR3, as DNA: TGTGCCTGGAACAAGCGGGGGGGCGATGAGCAGTTCTTC.

V and J are TRBV19 and TRBJ2-2; D possibly corresponds to TRBD2 (6 bases). Between the trimmed V and J ends, which lost 4 bases and 0 bases, there was a span of 12 bases. CDR3 length equals 16 residues. The germline CDR1 and CDR2 sequences are LNHDA and SQIVND (reference sequence). CDR3 loop: CASSKTSPTNTGELFF. The CDR3 DNA sequence: TGTGCCAGTAGTAAAACTAGCCCCACGAACACCGGGGAGCTGTTTTTT.

The rearrangement uses TRBV18 and TRBJ1-5; TRBD1 matches 7 bases. Germline CDR1 reads KGHSH; CDR2 reads LQKENI. Germline trimming cut 3 bases from V and 2 bases from J; bases unmatched to any gene: 4. The CDR3 totals 15 residues. This chain's CDR3 is CASSPGQARNQPQHF. For the CDR3, the DNA is TGTGCCAGCTCACCCGGACAGGCCCGCAATCAGCCCCAGCATTTT.

This chain joins TRBV5-1 and TRBJ2-3; 8 nucleotides align to TRBD2. Per the germline V gene, CDR1 is SGHRS and CDR2 is YFSETQ. The CDR3 totals 15 residues. V gave up 2 bases and J gave up 4 bases; unmatched junction bases: 6. The CDR3 region is CASSFLGTRPDTQYF. CDR3 sequence (DNA): TGCGCCAGCAGCTTTCTCGGGACTAGACCAGATACGCAGTATTTT. Full variable domain (remainder filled in from reference TRBV5-1 and TRBJ2-3): KAGVTQTPRYLIKTRGQQVTLSCSPISGHRSVSWYQQTPGQGLQFLFEYFSETQRNKGNFPGRFSGRQFSNSRSEMNVSTLELGDSALYLCASSFLGTRPDTQYFGPGTRLTVL.

This chain uses TRBV4-1 with TRBJ1-5, with a possible D match to TRBD1 (5 bases). The CDR3 has 16 amino acids. Germline values: CDR1 MGHRA, CDR2 YSYEKL. Trimming took off 1 base at V and 6 bases at J, with 16 bases between the two ends. CDR3 nucleotide sequence: TGCGCCAGCAGCCAAGCCGGACCGGGGGGTGGTCAGCCCCAGCATTTT. This sequence encodes CASSQAGPGGGQPQHF.

The CDR3 nucleotides read TGTGCCAGCAGGGGGGGACAGATCACTTATGGCTACACCTTC. It encodes CASRGGQITYGYTF. The chain links TRBV28 to TRBJ1-2; TRBD1 matches at 7 bases. Looked up from germline, CDR1 is MDHEN and CDR2 is SYDVKM. V was pared by 6 bases and J by 5 bases, with 9 bases of the junction left unmatched. CDR3 size: 14 residues.

The chain links TRBV19 to TRBJ1-5, with TRBD1 identical over 12 bases. V dropped 6 bases and J dropped 1; count of bases not matched to a gene: 1. The CDR3 is 15 residues long. CDR1 is LNHDA, CDR2 SQIVND, per germline (reference sequence). CDR3 in amino acids: CASRGTGGSNQPQHF. The CDR3 DNA is TGTGCCAGTAGGGGGACAGGGGGCAGCAATCAGCCCCAGCATTTT.

V usage is TRBV5-1 and J usage is TRBJ2-5; 8 bases align to TRBD1. This CDR3 has 16 residues. With V trimmed by 2 bases and J by 4 bases, 10 bases remained unmatched. Looked up from germline, CDR1 is SGHRS and CDR2 is YFSETQ. CDR3 nucleotides: TGCGCCAGCAGCTTAGAGGGGCAGGGGGCCCGAGAGACCCAGTACTTC. Translation: CASSLEGQGARETQYF.

This clone was counted a few times. V is TRBV2 and J is TRBJ1-5; a possible D gene is TRBD1 (5 bases). Trimming shortened V by 4 bases and J by 3 bases, and 7 bases separated the two germline ends. Per germline, CDR1 SNHLY and CDR2 FYNNEI. The CDR3 extends over 13 amino acids. This chain's CDR3 is CASSGQNNQPQHF. CDR3 sequence (DNA): TGTGCCAGCAGTGGACAGAACAATCAGCCCCAGCATTTT.

V is TRBV5-1 and J is TRBJ1-4; D perhaps matches TRBD1 (6 bases). Germline V gene sequence: CDR1 SGHRS, CDR2 YFSETQ. Trimming removed 3 bases at V and 6 bases at J, with 12 bases between. The CDR3 is 14 residues long. This chain's CDR3 is CASSSTGHYEKLFF. As DNA, the CDR3 is TGCGCCAGCAGCTCGACAGGCCATTATGAAAAACTGTTTTTT.

This clone was counted a few times. The chain has TRBV14 and TRBJ2-1; D is unclear. Trimming pared 1 base from V and 15 bases from J, leaving 16 bases between. The CDR3 totals 13 residues. Germline V CDR1 and CDR2: SGHDN, FVKESK. The CDR3 here is CASSQGRSAAPFF. The CDR3 DNA is TGTGCCAGCAGCCAAGGAAGGAGTGCCGCCCCGTTCTTC.

The chain employs TRBV19 and TRBJ1-1, with TRBD1 as a possible D gene (5 bases). The CDR3 extends over 14 amino acids. Trimming left V 4 bases short and J 5 bases short, with 14 bases between. The germline V gene encodes CDR1 LNHDA and CDR2 SQIVND (reference sequence). The CDR3 sequence is CASSTLTVPTEAFF. CDR3 sequence (DNA): TGTGCCAGTAGTACACTGACAGTACCGACTGAAGCTTTCTTT.

Relative to its sample, this clone is medium-sized. This chain links TRBV29-1 with TRBJ2-1; perhaps TRBD1 as D (6 bases). This CDR3 contains 14 residues. Trimming cost V 7 bases and J 4 bases, with 17 bases left between them. Per germline, CDR1 SQVTM and CDR2 ANQGSEA. The CDR3 loop is CSGNHRANYNEQFF. The CDR3, as DNA: TGCAGCGGGAATCACAGGGCGAATTACAATGAGCAGTTCTTC.

This clone was found once. The chain has TRBV18 and TRBJ2-1, with 7 positions matching TRBD2. CDR1 is KGHSH and CDR2 is LQKENI in the germline V gene. The CDR3 loop spans 13 amino acids. The V segment lost 3 bases and the J segment 4 bases; nucleotides outside the gene matches: 0. In DNA, the CDR3 is TGTGCCAGCTCACCGGGGGGGTACAATGAGCAGTTCTTC. This codes for CASSPGGYNEQFF. The whole variable domain, filled in from reference TRBV18 and TRBJ2-1, reads NAGVMQNPRHLVRRRGQEARLRCSPMKGHSHVYWYRQLPEEGLKFMVYLQKENIIDESGMPKERFSAEFPKEGPSILRIQQVVRGDSAAYFCASSPGGYNEQFFGPGTRLTVL.

This clone was recorded only once. The rearrangement links TRBV28 to TRBJ2-3, with D uncertain. This CDR3 spans 12 amino acids. Trimming stripped 6 bases from V and 6 bases from J, with 10 bases between. The V gene's germline CDR1 is MDHEN and CDR2 SYDVKM. Here the CDR3 reads CASSINRDTQYF. In DNA form, the CDR3 reads TGTGCCAGCAGCATCAATCGGGATACGCAGTATTTT.

This clone was picked up a small number of times. The genes are TRBV12-5 and TRBJ2-1, with 7 positions matching TRBD1. This CDR3 comprises 15 residues. Germline-derived CDR1 and CDR2 are LGHNT and FRNRAP. J lost 8 bases, V lost 4 bases, and 11 bases had no gene match. CDR3 in DNA: TGTGCTAGTGGTTCACAGGGGAGAAACATCGATGAGCAGTTCTTC. Its translation: CASGSQGRNIDEQFF.

The V call is TRBV5-1, the J call TRBJ2-7, with 7 nucleotides matching TRBD1. Germline V lookup: CDR1 SGHRS, CDR2 YFSETQ. The CDR3 has 16 residues. The J segment lost 2 bases and the V segment lost 4 bases, leaving 12 bases of the junction unmatched. In DNA form, the CDR3 reads TGCGCCAGCAGCCTCAACCGACAGGGCGACCCCTACGAGCAGTACTTC. It translates to CASSLNRQGDPYEQYF.